The source of this TCR beta chain is a study of cytomegalovirus exposure and HLA in healthy donors. J gave up 9 bases and V 0 bases, and 11 bases lay outside the gene matches. Germline CDR1 and CDR2: SGHRS and YFSETQ. CDR3 length: 16 residues. As to this clone: Its antigen is unknown.

The PCR was carried out with 60 Vbeta primers and 13 Jbeta primers. Assay: immunoSEQ multiplex PCR; the TCRdb copy retains only in-frame clones and omits some. The sample carries over 200,000 clones, about three quarters recorded once. Broader study findings: TCR beta sequences numbering roughly 16,000 were associated with HLA alleles at 0.05 false discovery rate in a later analysis. A later analysis linked a missense variant in DCLRE1C to the trimming of TCR beta V and J genes.

The chain couples TRBV5-1 to TRBJ2-1, with 8 bases fitting TRBD2. Sample: PBMCs. This sequence originates from a woman aged 60-75 years in good health and CMV-seropositive. Here the CDR3 reads CASSLASGGGLVEQFF. CDR3 coding DNA: TGCGCCAGCAGCTTGGCCAGCGGGGGTGGGTTGGTTGAGCAGTTCTTC.